These 21 T cell receptor beta chains were sequenced from one sample in a study of T cells in tuberculosis. TCRdb's table, derived via immunoSEQ multiplex PCR, lists solely in-frame clones and lacks some. The sample lists 20,000 to 25,000 clones, around 90% occurring once. The source material was PBMCs. Receptor source: a donor between 10 and 35 years old with latent tuberculosis or without tuberculosis infection. Some clones in this sample may be carry-over from other donors' samples.

The rearrangement uses TRBV7-2 and TRBJ1-1; D is unresolved. Germline CDR1 and CDR2: SGHTA and FQGNSA. V was pared by 5 bases and J by 0 bases, with 7 bases between. This CDR3 is 13 amino acids long. The CDR3 is CASSLSMNTEAFF. Here the CDR3 DNA reads TGTGCCAGCAGCCTAAGTATGAACACTGAAGCTTTCTTT.

This clone was observed a handful of times. CDR3: CASSVGVGENEKLFF. CDR3 nucleotides: TGTGCCAGCAGCGTAGGGGTAGGAGAAAATGAAAAACTGTTTTTT. The gene calls are TRBV9 and TRBJ1-4; D call uncertain. V lost 0 bases and J lost 5, with 11 bases in between. The CDR3 has 15 amino acids. Germline assignment: CDR1 SGDLS and CDR2 YYNGEE. Full variable domain (missing parts from reference TRBV9 and TRBJ1-4): DSGVTQTPKHLITATGQRVTLRCSPRSGDLSVYWYQQSLDQGLQFLIQYYNGEERAKGNILERFSAQQFPDLHSELNLSSLELGDSALYFCASSVGVGENEKLFFGSGTQLSVL.

The chain combines TRBV7-2 with TRBJ1-1; D might be TRBD1 (6 bases). Trimming pared 6 bases from V and 8 bases from J, leaving 19 bases between. CDR3 size: 14 residues. CDR1 SGHTA and CDR2 FQGNSA come from the germline V gene. The CDR3 sequence is CASRPGQGYAEAFF. DNA for the CDR3: TGTGCCAGCAGACCCGGCCAGGGGTACGCGGAAGCTTTCTTT.

The chain carries TRBV2 and TRBJ2-2; a possible D gene is TRBD1 (6 bases). Trimming cost V 6 bases and J 8 bases, with 16 bases left between them. The length of the CDR3 is 14 residues. In germline, CDR1 is SNHLY, CDR2 FYNNEI. In DNA, the CDR3 is TGTGCCAGCAGGCAAGCAGGGGCGGCTGGGGAGCTGTTTTTT. It codes for CASRQAGAAGELFF.

The chain is built from TRBV5-6 and TRBJ2-7; 9 nucleotides align to TRBD2. Losses at the gene ends were 3 bases for V and 4 bases for J; bases not matched to a gene: 14. CDR3 length: 17 amino acids. Germline V lookup: CDR1 SGHDT, CDR2 YYEEEE. CDR3 protein: CASSSPRDSGRIYEQYF. DNA of the CDR3: TGTGCCAGCAGCTCCCCAAGGGATAGCGGGAGAATTTACGAGCAGTACTTC.

This clone was seen a single time. The chain links TRBV18 to TRBJ1-6; no clear D. The CDR3 is 18 amino acids. The ends were cut back, 3 bases at V and 0 bases at J, with 15 bases in the middle. Germline V gene lookup returns CDR1 KGHSH and CDR2 LQKENI. CDR3 amino acids: CASSPWGGSSSYNSPLHF. The CDR3 region has the DNA TGTGCCAGCTCACCTTGGGGAGGCTCGAGCTCCTATAATTCACCCCTCCACTTT.

The V and J genes are TRBV10-1 and TRBJ2-2; perhaps TRBD1 as D (5 bases). CDR3 length: 13 residues. V was pared by 2 bases and J by 5 bases, with 6 bases between. Germline values: CDR1 WNHNN, CDR2 SYGVQD (reference sequence). In DNA form, the CDR3 reads TGCGCCAGCAGTGAGCGACAGACCGGGGAGCTGTTTTTT. Protein: CASSERQTGELFF.

The chain combines TRBV5-8 with TRBJ2-7; tentatively, D is TRBD1 (7 bases). V dropped 9 bases and J dropped 3 bases, with 16 bases sitting between them. The CDR3 runs to 13 residues. Germline CDR1 reads SGHTS; CDR2 reads YDEGEE. The DNA of the CDR3 is TGTGCCACCCCGGGGGACAGATACTACGAGCAGTACTTC. As protein: CATPGDRYYEQYF.

This chain joins TRBV29-1 and TRBJ2-7; perhaps TRBD1 as D (7 bases). The CDR3 is 14 residues long. V was trimmed by 4 bases and J by 7 bases, leaving 20 bases between them. The germline CDR1 and CDR2 sequences are SQVTM and ANQGSEA. The CDR3 sequence: CSVGGGTGGREQYF. For the CDR3, the DNA is TGCAGCGTTGGAGGGGGCACTGGGGGGCGAGAGCAGTACTTC.

This chain connects TRBV18 to TRBJ1-2, with D perhaps matching TRBD1 (5 bases). Germline CDR1 and CDR2: KGHSH and LQKENI. V lost 2 bases, J lost 2 bases, and 9 bases lay in between. The CDR3 is 14 residues long. This CDR3 reads CASSPKPGNYGYTF. The CDR3 DNA reads TGTGCCAGCTCACCAAAGCCAGGGAACTATGGCTACACCTTC.

V gene TRBV5-1 combines with J gene TRBJ2-2; no clear D. The CDR3 is 16 amino acids. Germline assignment: CDR1 SGHRS and CDR2 YFSETQ. V gave up 4 bases and J gave up 3 bases, with 16 bases separating them. The CDR3: CASSLTAKAYTGELFF. CDR3 DNA sequence: TGCGCCAGCAGCCTGACTGCAAAGGCCTACACCGGGGAGCTGTTTTTT.

The chain recombines TRBV5-5 with TRBJ2-2, with D unresolved. Trimming removed 4 bases from V and 6 bases from J, with 4 bases in between. Germline V CDR1 and CDR2: SGHKS, YYEKEE (reference sequence). The CDR3 contains 11 residues. CDR3 coding DNA: TGTGCCAGCAGCCTACCCGGGGAGCTGTTTTTT. It encodes CASSLPGELFF.

The rearrangement joins TRBV7-6 to TRBJ1-4, with unresolved D. Germline CDR1 reads SGHVS; CDR2 reads FNYEAQ. V lost 2 bases and J lost 8, with 6 bases in between. This CDR3 contains 12 residues. Here the CDR3 DNA reads TGTGCCAGCAGCTTACCTAGGGAAAAACTGTTTTTT. Its protein product is CASSLPREKLFF. Supplemented by reference TRBV7-6 and TRBJ1-4, the full variable domain reads GAGVSQSPRYKVTKRGQDVALRCDPISGHVSLYWYRQALGQGPEFLTYFNYEAQQDKSGLPNDRFSAERPEGSISTLTIQRTEQRDSAMYRCASSLPREKLFFGSGTQLSVL.

A word on this clone: At one end the junction does not follow the germline gene, possibly because of a read error. The V call is TRBV5-1, the J call TRBJ2-2, with 9 bases identical to TRBD1. Germline loops: CDR1 SGHRS, CDR2 YFSETQ. CDR3 size: 13 residues. The CDR3, as DNA: TGCGCCAGCAGCTTGACCTGGACAGGGGTAACGATTTTT. Its protein product is CASSLTWTGVTIF. The full variable domain, completed using reference TRBV5-1 and TRBJ2-2, is KAGVTQTPRYLIKTRGQQVTLSCSPISGHRSVSWYQQTPGQGLQFLFEYFSETQRNKGNFPGRFSGRQFSNSRSEMNVSTLELGDSALYLCASSLTWTGVTIFGEGSRLTVL.

The chain recombines TRBV13 with TRBJ2-7; TRBD2 is a possible D gene (6 bases). The germline gives CDR1 PRHDT, CDR2 FYEKMQ (reference sequence). The V end lost 4 bases, the J end lost 0 bases, and 16 bases lay between the germline ends. CDR3 size: 16 residues. Written as DNA, the CDR3 is TGTGCCAGCAGCTCCCGCGGACGGGGGAGCTCCTACGAGCAGTACTTC. Amino acid sequence: CASSSRGRGSSYEQYF.

J is TRBJ2-2 and V is TRBV10-3; D not resolved. Germline CDR1 and CDR2: ENHRY and SYGVKD. Trimming left V 3 bases short and J 2 bases short, with 19 bases between. The CDR3 loop spans 18 amino acids. The CDR3 spells CAISDQTRSLRNTGELFF. The CDR3 DNA follows: TGTGCCATCAGTGACCAGACAAGAAGTCTGAGAAACACCGGGGAGCTGTTTTTT.

The rearrangement joins TRBV28 to TRBJ1-2; perhaps TRBD1 as D (5 bases). The CDR3 is 12 amino acids. Trimming removed 4 bases at V and 11 bases at J, with 14 bases between. Per the germline V gene, CDR1 is MDHEN and CDR2 is SYDVKM. This CDR3 reads CASSWQAGGYTF. CDR3 DNA sequence: TGTGCCAGCAGTTGGCAGGCGGGGGGGTACACCTTC.

This rearrangement joins TRBV11-3 to TRBJ2-7; D remains unclear. The CDR3 is 13 residues long. Germline V gene sequence: CDR1 SGHNT, CDR2 YENEEA. V dropped 5 bases and J dropped 3 bases, with 11 bases sitting between them. CDR3 sequence reads: CASSLRRNYEQYF. The CDR3 nucleotides are TGTGCCAGCAGCCTTAGGCGGAACTACGAGCAGTACTTC.

V usage is TRBV19 and J usage is TRBJ2-7; 8 bases align to TRBD1. CDR3 size: 15 residues. The V and J ends lost 0 bases and 6 bases, in that order; junction bases with no gene match: 7. The germline gives CDR1 LNHDA, CDR2 SQIVND (reference sequence). CDR3 bases: TGTGCCAGTAGTATAGAAGGGACAGGTTGGGCCGAGCAGTACTTC. Protein product: CASSIEGTGWAEQYF.

The V and J genes are TRBV11-3 and TRBJ2-5, with a weak D call TRBD1 (6 bases). The J call may be wrong; the DNA end is better matched by TRBJ2-7. CDR1 and CDR2 from the germline V gene are SGHNT and YENEEA. CDR3 length: 16 amino acids. The CDR3 reads CASSLGWGRRAYEQYF. CDR3 sequence (DNA): TGTGCCAGCAGCTTAGGTTGGGGGCGAAGAGCCTACGAGCAGTACTTC.

The gene calls are TRBV6-6 and TRBJ2-7; the D gene is possibly TRBD2 (5 bases). Trimming cost V 6 bases and J 2 bases, with 8 bases left between them. This CDR3 comprises 12 residues. Germline V gene lookup returns CDR1 MNHNY and CDR2 SVGAGI (reference sequence). CDR3 DNA sequence: TGTGCCAGCAGCGACTATCCCTACGAGCAGTACTTC. Translation: CASSDYPYEQYF.